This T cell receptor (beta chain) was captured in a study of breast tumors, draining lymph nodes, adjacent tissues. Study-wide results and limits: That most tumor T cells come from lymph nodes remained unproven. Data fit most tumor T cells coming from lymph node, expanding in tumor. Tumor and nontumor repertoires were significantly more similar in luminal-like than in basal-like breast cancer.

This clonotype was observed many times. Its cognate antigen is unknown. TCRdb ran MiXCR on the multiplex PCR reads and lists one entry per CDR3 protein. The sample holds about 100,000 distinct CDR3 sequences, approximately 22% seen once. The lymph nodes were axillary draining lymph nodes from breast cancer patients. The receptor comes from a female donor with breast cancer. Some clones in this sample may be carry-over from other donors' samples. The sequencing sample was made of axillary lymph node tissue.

The CDR3 coding sequence is TGCAGTGCTAGAAGCGGGGGGGAGGTTGAGCAGTTCTTC. Its protein product is CSARSGGEVEQFF. The V and J genes are TRBV20-1 and TRBJ2-1; 10 bases are a match to TRBD2. This CDR3 is built from 13 residues. Germline lookup yields CDR1 DFQATT and CDR2 SNEGSKA (reference sequence). The ends lost 2 bases at V and 9 bases at J; junction bases unmatched: 4.